The present T cell receptor beta chain was sequenced within a study of T cell changes during pregnancy in multiple sclerosis. This table comes from immunoSEQ multiplex PCR, and its TCRdb copy is limited to in-frame clones, with some not included. Among 35,000 or so clones listed, more than 75% were seen once. This CDR3 spans 13 amino acids. Trimming shortened V by 6 bases and J by 4 bases, and 12 bases separated the two germline ends. Germline V lookup: CDR1 SGHTA, CDR2 FQGTGA. This clonotype originated in a female donor with multiple sclerosis, enrolled in a pregnancy study. The input for sequencing was CD4+ T cells from peripheral blood mononuclear cells, taken in the first trimester of pregnancy. The chain carries TRBV7-3 and TRBJ2-5, with D possibly TRBD1 on 5 matching bases. The DNA for the CDR3 is TGTGCCAGCAGTCAGGGTCTGGGAGAGACCCAGTACTTC. It yields the protein CASSQGLGETQYF.